The 12 T cell receptor beta chains reported below all come from one sample, sequenced in a study of neurological immune-mediated disorders. MiXCR was run by TCRdb on the 5' RACE reads, yielding one entry per CDR3 protein. The sample lists 70,000 to 90,000 distinct CDR3 sequences; about 5.5% were seen once. Specimen: PBMCs. Source of these receptors: a young woman with multiple sclerosis.

Many counts were recorded for this clonotype. In nucleotides, the CDR3 is TGTGCCAGCAGTTTAATTGTCGGGGCCACCGGGGAGCTGTTTTTT. Translation: CASSLIVGATGELFF. The J gene is TRBJ2-2, the V gene TRBV28; D is tentatively TRBD1 or TRBD2 (5 bases each). Germline V CDR1 and CDR2: MDHEN, SYDVKM. The V gene lost 2 bases and the J gene lost 4 bases, with 11 bases spanning the gap. The CDR3 is 15 residues long.

The chain couples TRBV5-6 to TRBJ2-2, with 8 bases matching TRBD1. The germline CDR1 and CDR2 sequences are SGHDT and YYEEEE. The junction had 6 bases not matched to a gene; V was cut back by 4 bases and J by 1 base. The CDR3 contains 16 residues. The CDR3 DNA follows: TGTGCCAGCAGCCAACGCGGGACAGGGAACACCGGGGAGCTGTTTTTT. Translation gives CASSQRGTGNTGELFF.

This clonotype has at least ten counts. The genes are TRBV20-1 and TRBJ2-3; 7 positions agree with TRBD2. The CDR3 runs to 13 residues. Trimming removed 6 bases from V and 9 bases from J; junction bases left unmatched: 12. Germline V gene data show CDR1 as DFQATT and CDR2 as SNEGSKA (reference sequence). The CDR3 here is CSAPGPGLQTQYF. The CDR3 DNA follows: TGCAGTGCACCCGGGCCGGGACTACAAACGCAGTATTTT.

This clonotype came up many times. The chain couples TRBV20-1 to TRBJ2-3, with 10 positions matching TRBD2. The CDR3 sequence is 16 residues long. With V trimmed by 6 bases and J by 1 base, 10 bases remained unmatched. Per germline, CDR1 DFQATT and CDR2 SNEGSKA (reference sequence). The CDR3 loop is CSAYPIAGGGTDTQYF. CDR3 bases: TGCAGTGCCTACCCGATAGCGGGAGGAGGCACAGATACGCAGTATTTT.

The chain employs TRBV5-1 and TRBJ2-3; tentatively, D is TRBD2 (6 bases). Germline CDR1 reads SGHRS; CDR2 reads YFSETQ. The CDR3 extends over 15 amino acids. Trimming took 2 bases from V and 0 from J, leaving 10 bases between them. The CDR3: CASSFSGTSTDTQYF. The CDR3, as DNA: TGCGCCAGCAGCTTTAGCGGTACTAGCACAGATACGCAGTATTTT.

Ten or more counts support this clonotype. V usage is TRBV10-3 and J usage is TRBJ2-7; TRBD1 might be the D (5 bases). The CDR3 consists of 15 residues. The germline V gene encodes CDR1 ENHRY and CDR2 SYGVKD. Deletions cut 0 bases from V and 5 bases from J, with 14 bases between. For the CDR3, the DNA is TGTGCCATCAGTGAGTCGGCAGGGTCTGCTCACGAGCAGTACTTC. Amino acids: CAISESAGSAHEQYF.

This clonotype was counted ten times or more. The chain links TRBV20-1 to TRBJ1-2; 8 positions agree with TRBD1. The CDR3 loop spans 13 amino acids. CDR1 and CDR2 from the germline V gene are DFQATT and SNEGSKA (reference sequence). The junction had 7 bases not matched to a gene; V was cut back by 5 bases and J by 5 bases. The chain's CDR3 is CSASDRAVYGYTF. CDR3 DNA: TGCAGTGCTTCGGACAGGGCGGTTTATGGCTACACCTTC.

This clonotype was counted at least ten times. The rearrangement links TRBV6-5 to TRBJ1-6; 7 bases fit TRBD1. This CDR3 comprises 15 residues. V trimming: 5 bases; J trimming: 10 bases; junction bases outside the gene matches: 11. CDR1 and CDR2 (germline): MNHEY, SVGAGI. The CDR3 spells CASSHGQDPLSPLHF. The CDR3 bases are TGTGCCAGCAGTCATGGACAGGACCCTTTATCACCCCTCCACTTT.

This clonotype was recorded many times. The V and J genes are TRBV5-1 and TRBJ2-5; 9 positions match TRBD2. The CDR3 is 14 amino acids. The germline V gene has CDR1 SGHRS and CDR2 YFSETQ. Trimming cost V 4 bases and J 4 bases; bases outside gene matches: 5. As DNA, the CDR3 is TGCGCCAGCAGCAGCGGGGGGTCGAGAGAGACCCAGTACTTC. It specifies CASSSGGSRETQYF. Using reference TRBV5-1 and TRBJ2-5 for the parts outside the CDR3, the full variable domain is KAGVTQTPRYLIKTRGQQVTLSCSPISGHRSVSWYQQTPGQGLQFLFEYFSETQRNKGNFPGRFSGRQFSNSRSEMNVSTLELGDSALYLCASSSGGSRETQYFGPGTRLLVL.

This clonotype was recorded at least ten times. V usage is TRBV5-6 and J usage is TRBJ1-5, with a possible D match to TRBD1 (5 bases). CDR3 length equals 12 residues. V was shortened by 4 bases and J by 6 bases, with 8 bases between the two germline ends. CDR1 is SGHDT, CDR2 YYEEEE, per germline. The CDR3 sequence: CASSVQGQPQHF. DNA for the CDR3: TGTGCCAGCAGCGTCCAGGGTCAGCCCCAGCATTTT.

This clonotype was observed at least ten times. The J gene is TRBJ1-1, the V gene TRBV3-1; no firm D call. CDR3 length: 14 residues. Trimming took 1 base from V and 5 from J, leaving 11 bases between them. Germline-derived CDR1 and CDR2 are LGHDT and YNNKEL (reference sequence). The CDR3 sequence is CASSQVNSWTEAFF. CDR3 in DNA: TGTGCCAGCAGCCAAGTTAACTCGTGGACTGAAGCTTTCTTT.

This clonotype has ten or more counts. V usage is TRBV20-1 and J usage is TRBJ2-7; 10 bases are a match to TRBD1. The CDR3 totals 15 residues. V shed 1 base and J 2 bases; nucleotides not matched to a gene: 5. Germline CDR1 DFQATT, CDR2 SNEGSKA (reference sequence). Here the CDR3 reads CSARGGTGVPYEQYV. Written as DNA, the CDR3 is TGCAGTGCTAGAGGTGGGACAGGGGTCCCCTACGAGCAGTACGTC.